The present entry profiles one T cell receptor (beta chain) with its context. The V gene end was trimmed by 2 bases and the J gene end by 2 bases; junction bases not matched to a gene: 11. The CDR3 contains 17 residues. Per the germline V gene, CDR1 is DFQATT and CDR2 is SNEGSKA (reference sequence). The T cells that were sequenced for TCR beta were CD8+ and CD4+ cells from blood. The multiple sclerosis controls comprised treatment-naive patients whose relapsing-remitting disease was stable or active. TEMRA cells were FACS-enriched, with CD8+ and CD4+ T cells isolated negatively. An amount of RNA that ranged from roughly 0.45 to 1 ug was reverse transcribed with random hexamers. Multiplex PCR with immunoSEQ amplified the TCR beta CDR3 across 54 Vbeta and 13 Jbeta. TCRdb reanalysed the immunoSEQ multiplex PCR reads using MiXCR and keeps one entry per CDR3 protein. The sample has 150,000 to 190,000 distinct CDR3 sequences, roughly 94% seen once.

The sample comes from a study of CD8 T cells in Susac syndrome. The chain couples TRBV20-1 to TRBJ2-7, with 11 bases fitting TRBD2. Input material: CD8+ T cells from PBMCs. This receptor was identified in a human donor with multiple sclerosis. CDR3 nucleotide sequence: TGCAGTGCTAGACCGACTAGCGGGGTCCTTTTCCCCTACGAGCAGTACTTC. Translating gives CSARPTSGVLFPYEQYF.